In this sample, the clone carrying this T cell receptor (beta chain) turned up a few times. This entry belongs to a study of Graves' ophthalmopathy and Graves' hyperthyroidism. Additional autoimmune diseases, uncontrolled infections, pregnancy or lactation disqualified patients. Trimming stripped 0 bases from V and 8 bases from J, with 16 bases between. Germline CDR1 LNHNV, CDR2 YYDKDF (reference sequence). CDR3 length equals 15 residues. As the template, RNA transcripts were used to amplify TCR beta CDR3 regions. Scientists carried out first-round RT-PCR using HTBI primers and then a second-round multiplex PCR. TCRdb called the multiplex PCR reads again in MiXCR, with one record for every CDR3 protein. The data contain under 800,000 distinct CDR3 sequences, 20% to 25% of them seen just once; the ten biggest clones take up more than 5.5%.

The rearrangement joins TRBV15 to TRBJ1-2; D is perhaps TRBD1 (6 bases). Source material: peripheral blood. This TCR was recovered from a woman aged 18 to 35 with stable Graves' hyperthyroidism. Some clones in this sample may be carry-over from other donors' samples. In DNA form, the CDR3 reads TGTGCCACCAGCAGAGATCTAGGGGGGCGCCGGGGCTACACCTTC. As protein: CATSRDLGGRRGYTF. Based on the CDR3 plus reference TRBV15 and TRBJ1-2, the full variable domain is DAMVIQNPRYQVTQFGKPVTLSCSQTLNHNVMYWYQQKSSQAPKLLFHYYDKDFNNEADTPDNFQSRRPNTSFCFLDIRSPGLGDTAMYLCATSRDLGGRRGYTFGSGTRLTVV.